This T cell receptor (beta chain) came from a study of human T cells and chemical hapten exposure. Study in general: Chiefly women, the patients showed alopecia areata, totalis or universalis. Minor pooled library volume differences mainly drove per-sample TCR yield variation.

TCRdb recomputed calls from the RACE reads with MiXCR, one row per CDR3 protein. The table includes approximately 350,000 distinct CDR3 sequences, roughly 6% detected once. This clonotype was seen repeatedly, ten times or more. Time point noted: patch test 2, 6 weeks after DPC sensitization. Treatment given: therapeutic diphenylcyclopropenone sensitization with weekly scalp DPC. Germline CDR1 is KGHDR and CDR2 is SFDVKD. This CDR3 has 13 residues. Between the trimmed V and J ends, which lost 2 bases and 4 bases, there was a span of 5 bases. The chain carries TRBV24-1 and TRBJ2-1; D not certain. The TCR originated in a woman under 30 with alopecia areata. Some clones in this sample may be carry-over from other donors' samples. The sample here was whole blood, taken in connection with sensitization to the hapten diphenylcyclopropenone (DPC). CDR3 nucleotides: TGTGCCACCAGTGATTCCCAATACAATGAGCAGTTCTTC. It codes for CATSDSQYNEQFF.